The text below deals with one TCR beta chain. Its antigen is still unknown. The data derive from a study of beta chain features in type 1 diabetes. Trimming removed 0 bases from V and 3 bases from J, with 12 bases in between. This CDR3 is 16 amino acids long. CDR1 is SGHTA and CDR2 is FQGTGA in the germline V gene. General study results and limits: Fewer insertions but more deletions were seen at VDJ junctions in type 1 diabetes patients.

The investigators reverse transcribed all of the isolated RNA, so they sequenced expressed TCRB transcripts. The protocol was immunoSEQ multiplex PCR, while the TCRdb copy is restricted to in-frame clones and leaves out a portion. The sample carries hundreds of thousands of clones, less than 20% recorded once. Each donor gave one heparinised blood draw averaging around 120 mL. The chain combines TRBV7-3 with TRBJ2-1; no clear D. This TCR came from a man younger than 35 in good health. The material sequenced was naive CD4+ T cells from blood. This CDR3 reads CASSLTLGLGYNEQFF. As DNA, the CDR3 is TGTGCCAGCAGCTTAACGTTGGGGTTAGGCTACAATGAGCAGTTCTTC.